This passage covers 22 T cell receptor beta chains from one sample sequenced in a study of T cells in Graves' hyperthyroidism and ophthalmopathy (dated by TCRdb to about 2019). Libraries were constructed by multiplex PCR. Sequencing was carried out with an Illumina HiSeq 2000. The TCR beta CDR3 regions were amplified from the RNA transcripts. The first round of RT-PCR for the TCR CDR3 was performed with the HTBI primer set and the Qiagen OneStep RT-PCR kit. TCRdb reanalyzed the raw reads on its own, using fastp at Q25 for trimming and MiXCR for clone calling, and kept in-frame beta chains. Rows with a matching CDR3 protein are joined into one entry that keeps the most common DNA and genes. For this sample the table gives some 490,000 distinct CDR3 sequences, of which about 20% were detected only once. Jointly, the top ten make up around 50% of the sample. The sequencing input was blood. The receptor source for this set is a woman between 65 and 79 years old with Graves' ophthalmopathy.

The rearrangement links TRBV4-3 to TRBJ1-1; D is unclear. The CDR3 covers 15 residues. CDR1 and CDR2 (germline): LGHNA, YSLEER. Trimming left V 4 bases short and J 3 bases short, with 15 bases between. CDR3 amino acids: CASSRDWIVDTEAFF. The CDR3 DNA follows: TGCGCCAGCAGCCGAGATTGGATTGTGGACACTGAAGCTTTCTTT.

V usage is TRBV9 and J usage is TRBJ2-1, with D possibly being TRBD1 or TRBD2 (5 bases each). Deletions cut 0 bases from V and 2 bases from J, with 12 bases between. From germline, CDR1 is SGDLS and CDR2 YYNGEE. CDR3 length equals 16 residues. CDR3 sequence (DNA): TGTGCCAGCAGCGTAGGGGGCGGGTTGGCCTACAATGAGCAGTTCTTC. Protein: CASSVGGGLAYNEQFF.

The chain joins TRBV9 to TRBJ2-7, with 8 bases identical to TRBD1. The V gene's germline CDR1 is SGDLS and CDR2 YYNGEE. The CDR3 is 15 amino acids. The V gene end was trimmed by 0 bases and the J gene end by 3 bases; junction bases not matched to a gene: 5. In DNA, the CDR3 is TGTGCCAGCAGCGTAGCAGGCGGACAGGGCTACGAGCAGTACTTC. It yields the protein CASSVAGGQGYEQYF. The full variable domain, in which reference TRBV9 and TRBJ2-7 provide the parts outside the CDR3, is DSGVTQTPKHLITATGQRVTLRCSPRSGDLSVYWYQQSLDQGLQFLIQYYNGEERAKGNILERFSAQQFPDLHSELNLSSLELGDSALYFCASSVAGGQGYEQYFGPGTRLTVT.

Many counts were recorded for this clonotype. This rearrangement joins TRBV7-2 to TRBJ2-5; TRBD2 agrees at 14 bases. Germline lookup yields CDR1 SGHTA and CDR2 FQGNSA. With 5 bases clipped from V and 4 bases from J, the junction kept 12 bases outside the gene matches. This CDR3 is 18 amino acids long. For the CDR3, the DNA is TGTGCCAGCAGCCCTCGAGGGACTAGCGGGAGAGGGCGAGAGACCCAGTACTTC. It encodes CASSPRGTSGRGRETQYF.

This clonotype came up many times. The gene calls are TRBV28 and TRBJ2-7, with D unresolved. V lost 1 base and J lost 0, with 10 bases in between. CDR3 length: 15 amino acids. Looked up from germline, CDR1 is MDHEN and CDR2 is SYDVKM. The CDR3 reads CASSLSRTISYEQYF. For the CDR3, the DNA is TGTGCCAGCAGTTTATCCCGGACGATCTCCTACGAGCAGTACTTC.

With respect to this clonotype: This may come from a read error, since a much larger clone is one base off. The chain is built from TRBV7-3 and TRBJ2-7, with 9 bases identical to TRBD1. The V gene's germline CDR1 is SGHTA and CDR2 FQGTGA. V shed 5 bases and J 6 bases; nucleotides not matched to a gene: 5. This CDR3 contains 13 residues. CDR3 in DNA: TGTGCCAGCAGCATTCTGACAGGGGGCGAGCAGTACTTC. Protein sequence: CASSILTGGEQYF.

Only a few counts were recorded for this clonotype. In DNA, the CDR3 is TGTGCCAGCCGGTGGAGCACAGATACGCAGTATTTT. Translation gives CASRWSTDTQYF. The chain employs TRBV6-1 and TRBJ2-3; no firm D call. Trimming left V 8 bases short and J 0 bases short, with 6 bases between. Germline V lookup: CDR1 MNHNS, CDR2 SASEGT. There are 12 residues in the CDR3.

The rearrangement links TRBV6-1 to TRBJ2-1; a possible D gene is TRBD2 (6 bases). The V end was cut by 11 bases, the J end by 5 bases, with 16 bases between. This CDR3 has 13 residues. Germline CDR1 MNHNS, CDR2 SASEGT. The CDR3 here is CAGGSTTNNEQFF. The DNA of the CDR3 is TGTGCCGGGGGGTCGACTACTAACAATGAGCAGTTCTTC.

The chain has TRBV5-1 and TRBJ2-1; TRBD1 or TRBD2 may be the D gene (5 bases each). CDR3 size: 13 residues. V lost 0 bases and J 9 bases, leaving 10 bases between the germline ends. Germline assignment: CDR1 SGHRS and CDR2 YFSETQ. The CDR3 nucleotides are TGCGCCAGCAGCTTGGGGGGGATCGGTGAGCAGTTCTTC. This translates into CASSLGGIGEQFF.

V usage is TRBV4-1 and J usage is TRBJ2-1, with TRBD2 matching 8 bases. The CDR3 spans 17 residues. V lost 0 bases to trimming and J lost 5 bases; unmatched junction nucleotides: 9. Germline-derived CDR1 and CDR2 are MGHRA and YSYEKL. The CDR3 DNA reads TGCGCCAGCAGCCAAGAGGTTGGGACTAGGATACACAATGAGCAGTTCTTC. Its translation: CASSQEVGTRIHNEQFF.

This clonotype came up many times. The chain combines TRBV30 with TRBJ1-2; D gene ambiguous. Between the trimmed V and J ends, which lost 2 bases and 2 bases, there was a span of 21 bases. There are 17 residues in the CDR3. Germline CDR1 reads GTSNPN; CDR2 reads SVGIG (reference sequence). CDR3 bases: TGTGCCTGGAGTCCAACCCGGGGAACTAACTGGAACTATGGCTACACCTTC. It codes for CAWSPTRGTNWNYGYTF.

This rearrangement joins TRBV20-1 to TRBJ2-1; 15 bases are a match to TRBD2. From germline, CDR1 is DFQATT and CDR2 SNEGSKA (reference sequence). The V gene end was trimmed by 5 bases and the J gene end by 7 bases; junction bases not matched to a gene: 6. This CDR3 region has 15 residues. In DNA, the CDR3 is TGCAGTGCTGGTGGACTAGCGGGAGGGCCGAATGAGCAGTTCTTC. It is translated as CSAGGLAGGPNEQFF.

The chain recombines TRBV5-6 with TRBJ2-1; 7 bases line up with TRBD2. The CDR3 contains 13 residues. J gave up 6 bases and V 2 bases, and 2 bases lay outside the gene matches. Germline-derived CDR1 and CDR2 are SGHDT and YYEEEE. CDR3 coding DNA: TGTGCCAGCAGCTTTACGGGGGGCAATGAGCAGTTCTTC. Residues: CASSFTGGNEQFF.

This clonotype was detected ten times or more. V usage is TRBV12-3 or TRBV12-4 and J usage is TRBJ2-1, with D possibly being TRBD2 (6 bases). The V gene lost 7 bases and the J gene lost 8 bases, with 9 bases spanning the gap. The CDR3 covers 11 residues. The DNA of the CDR3 is TGTGCCAGCAACGGGGGATATGAGCAGTTCTTC. Its protein product is CASNGGYEQFF.

The CDR3 loop is CAISEAGLAGNEQFF. DNA for the CDR3: TGTGCCATCAGCGAAGCGGGACTAGCGGGCAATGAGCAGTTCTTC. The rearrangement links TRBV10-3 to TRBJ2-1, with 12 bases fitting TRBD2. V lost 6 bases, J lost 6 bases, and 6 bases stayed unmatched. The CDR3 sequence is 15 residues long. CDR1 is ENHRY and CDR2 is SYGVKD in the germline V gene.

The chain recombines TRBV4-1 with TRBJ2-1, with 9 bases aligning to TRBD1. Looked up from germline, CDR1 is MGHRA and CDR2 is YSYEKL. V lost 1 base and J lost 6; bases outside the gene matches: 7. CDR3 size: 16 residues. CDR3 in amino acids: CASSQVIGTGSNEQFF. In DNA, the CDR3 is TGCGCCAGCAGCCAAGTCATAGGGACAGGGTCCAATGAGCAGTTCTTC.

The chain links TRBV15 to TRBJ2-2; D may be TRBD1 or TRBD2 (6 bases each). The V gene's germline CDR1 is LNHNV and CDR2 YYDKDF (reference sequence). The CDR3 extends over 15 amino acids. Trimming cost V 6 bases and J 1 base, with 12 bases left between them. CDR3 protein: CATRWGAGNTGELFF. The CDR3 coding sequence is TGTGCCACCAGGTGGGGGGCAGGGAACACCGGGGAGCTGTTTTTT.

This clonotype turned up a few times. The chain couples TRBV30 to TRBJ2-1; 12 bases agree with TRBD2. Per the germline V gene, CDR1 is GTSNPN and CDR2 is SVGIG (reference sequence). This CDR3 is built from 14 residues. The ends lost 2 bases at V and 6 bases at J; junction bases unmatched: 2. For the CDR3, the DNA is TGTGCCTGGAGTCTAGCGGGAGGGTCCAATGAGCAGTTCTTC. It encodes CAWSLAGGSNEQFF.

This clonotype was picked up many times. This chain uses TRBV5-1 with TRBJ2-2; 8 bases agree with TRBD1. CDR3 size: 15 residues. With V trimmed by 1 base and J by 3 bases, 2 bases remained unmatched. Germline V gives CDR1 SGHRS, CDR2 YFSETQ. The CDR3 loop reads CASSLSGGYTGELFF. The CDR3 nucleotides read TGCGCCAGCAGCTTGTCAGGGGGCTACACCGGGGAGCTGTTTTTT.

The V gene is TRBV18, the J gene TRBJ1-1; possible D gene TRBD1, 6 bases. V dropped 3 bases and J dropped 1 base, with 21 bases sitting between them. The length of the CDR3 is 18 residues. Germline V gene data show CDR1 as KGHSH and CDR2 as LQKENI. CDR3 residues: CASSPNRARFGGNTEAFF. DNA of the CDR3: TGTGCCAGCTCACCCAACAGGGCTAGGTTTGGTGGGAACACTGAAGCTTTCTTT.

The chain is built from TRBV6-1 and TRBJ1-2; the D gene is possibly TRBD1 (5 bases). This CDR3 has 15 residues. Germline CDR1 reads MNHNS; CDR2 reads SASEGT. V was trimmed by 6 bases and J by 3 bases, leaving 17 bases between them. CDR3 in amino acids: CASSPWADSHYGYTF. CDR3 sequence (DNA): TGTGCCAGCAGCCCCTGGGCTGACAGTCACTATGGCTACACCTTC.

The V and J genes are TRBV7-2 and TRBJ2-3; 7 bases map to TRBD1. Germline CDR1 is SGHTA and CDR2 is FQGNSA. Trimming cost V 5 bases and J 3 bases; bases outside gene matches: 8. This CDR3 region has 15 residues. The CDR3 DNA follows: TGTGCCAGCAGCGTGGACAGGAGCCCTACAGATACGCAGTATTTT. Its protein product is CASSVDRSPTDTQYF.